The 18 T cell receptor beta chains given below trace back to one sample, sequenced in a study of CD8+ T cells in alopecia areata. It was cDNA, reverse transcribed from extracted RNA, that served as the sequencing template. This table comes from immunoSEQ multiplex PCR, and its TCRdb copy is limited to in-frame clones, with some not included. The sample contains roughly 220,000 clones, approximately 72% of which appear only once. Stated treatment: oral pan-JAK inhibitor, 5-10 mg twice daily. The starting material was CD4+ T cells sorted from blood, obtained between weeks 43 and 45, from a patient treated with tofacitinib. The receptors were gathered from a human donor with alopecia areata.

The chain recombines TRBV5-6 with TRBJ2-7; no firm D call. Germline-derived CDR1 and CDR2 are SGHDT and YYEEEE. The V end lost 4 bases, the J end lost 6 bases, and 23 bases lay between the germline ends. The CDR3 is 16 residues long. CDR3 in amino acids: CASSHRTRSPLREQYF. The CDR3 bases are TGTGCCAGCAGCCATCGGACCCGGAGCCCATTACGCGAGCAGTACTTC.

V and J are TRBV30 and TRBJ2-5; TRBD2 matches at 9 bases. Trimming at V came to 2 bases and at J to 5 bases, leaving 12 bases not matched to a gene. Germline V gene lookup returns CDR1 GTSNPN and CDR2 SVGIG (reference sequence). The CDR3 runs to 16 residues. The CDR3 is CAWSKMVIAGAETQYF. CDR3 in DNA: TGTGCCTGGAGTAAGATGGTAATAGCGGGGGCGGAGACCCAGTACTTC.

This chain joins TRBV5-5 and TRBJ1-5; D gene unclear. The V gene's germline CDR1 is SGHKS and CDR2 YYEKEE (reference sequence). The CDR3 spans 14 residues. V was trimmed by 3 bases and J by 2 bases, leaving 9 bases between them. The CDR3, as DNA: TGTGCCAGCAGCTCAGGAGGAGGCAATCAGCCCCAGCATTTT. Its translation: CASSSGGGNQPQHF.

V is TRBV7-2 and J is TRBJ2-2, with D possibly called TRBD1 or TRBD2 (5 bases each). Germline lookup yields CDR1 SGHTA and CDR2 FQGNSA. The CDR3 consists of 17 residues. Trimming took 0 bases from V and 0 from J, leaving 11 bases between them. CDR3 sequence: CASSLATRGSNTGELFF. CDR3 sequence (DNA): TGTGCCAGCAGCTTAGCGACCCGGGGCTCGAACACCGGGGAGCTGTTTTTT.

The chain couples TRBV9 to TRBJ1-6; D is possibly TRBD1 (5 bases). The germline V gene encodes CDR1 SGDLS and CDR2 YYNGEE. The CDR3 length is 14 residues. Trimming cost V 3 bases and J 5 bases, with 9 bases left between them. The CDR3 spells CASSGGHDNSPLHF. CDR3 coding DNA: TGTGCCAGCAGCGGAGGACATGATAATTCACCCCTCCACTTT.

In this sample, this clone turned up a few times. This rearrangement joins TRBV29-1 to TRBJ2-1, with 10 nucleotides matching TRBD2. The V gene end was trimmed by 1 base and the J gene end by 9 bases; junction bases not matched to a gene: 3. Germline V gives CDR1 SQVTM, CDR2 ANQGSEA. The CDR3 is made up of 13 amino acids. CDR3 protein: CSVEGLAGGEQFF. CDR3 nucleotides: TGCAGCGTTGAAGGTTTAGCGGGAGGTGAGCAGTTCTTC.

This clone was counted between two and nine times. The CDR3 loop reads CASSEALPTNQPQHF. The CDR3 DNA follows: TGTGCCAGCAGTGAAGCGCTCCCAACAAATCAGCCCCAGCATTTT. The chain carries TRBV2 and TRBJ1-5; D gene ambiguous. V was clipped by 0 bases and J by 4 bases, with 10 bases between them. The CDR3 contains 15 residues. Germline values: CDR1 SNHLY, CDR2 FYNNEI.

J is TRBJ1-6 and V is TRBV13; D ambiguous. Germline V lookup: CDR1 PRHDT, CDR2 FYEKMQ (reference sequence). V was trimmed by 1 base and J by 7 bases, leaving 8 bases between them. The CDR3 runs to 14 residues. The CDR3 region is CASSLEGKNSPLHF. DNA of the CDR3: TGTGCCAGCAGCTTAGAAGGGAAGAATTCACCCCTCCACTTT. The full variable domain, with the rest looked up from reference TRBV13 and TRBJ1-6, is AAGVIQSPRHLIKEKRETATLKCYPIPRHDTVYWYQQGPGQDPQFLISFYEKMQSDKGSIPDRFSAQQFSDYHSELNMSSLELGDSALYFCASSLEGKNSPLHFGNGTRLTVT.

The gene calls are TRBV9 and TRBJ2-3; 12 bases are shared with TRBD2. The germline V gene has CDR1 SGDLS and CDR2 YYNGEE. This CDR3 is 17 amino acids long. V lost 4 bases and J lost 0; bases outside the gene matches: 6. In DNA form, the CDR3 reads TGTGCCAGCAGCTATCGGACTAGCGGGGCCAGCACAGATACGCAGTATTTT. This encodes CASSYRTSGASTDTQYF.

This chain uses TRBV27 with TRBJ1-5; 8 positions agree with TRBD1. The V and J ends lost 5 bases and 7 bases, in that order; junction bases with no gene match: 13. This CDR3 region has 16 residues. CDR1 and CDR2 (germline): MNHEY, SMNVEV (reference sequence). The CDR3 bases are TGTGCCAGCAGTACCCTCGGACAGGGAAAGATGCAGCCCCAGCATTTT. Residues: CASSTLGQGKMQPQHF.

This clone was seen many times. The chain recombines TRBV29-1 with TRBJ2-3; perhaps TRBD2 as D (5 bases). This CDR3 region has 12 residues. CDR1 is SQVTM, CDR2 ANQGSEA, per germline. Trimming took 7 bases from V and 2 from J, leaving 10 bases between them. In DNA, the CDR3 is TGCAGCGCTGGCGGACTCACAGATACGCAGTATTTT. It encodes CSAGGLTDTQYF.

This sequence joins TRBV4-2 and TRBJ2-3, with 13 bases lining up with TRBD2. V shed 3 bases and J 0 bases; nucleotides not matched to a gene: 3. This CDR3 has 17 residues. The germline gives CDR1 LGHNA, CDR2 YNFKEQ. CDR3 loop: CASSQRGLAGSTDTQYF. Written as DNA, the CDR3 is TGTGCCAGCAGCCAGCGGGGACTAGCGGGGAGCACAGATACGCAGTATTTT.

The chain joins TRBV29-1 to TRBJ2-3; possible D gene TRBD1, 5 bases. The germline CDR1 and CDR2 sequences are SQVTM and ANQGSEA. This CDR3 region has 12 residues. V dropped 6 bases and J dropped 2 bases, with 9 bases sitting between them. The CDR3 DNA follows: TGCAGCGTCACGACAGCCACAGATACGCAGTATTTT. Protein product: CSVTTATDTQYF.

V gene TRBV10-3 combines with J gene TRBJ2-7; D is ambiguous. The CDR3 is made up of 13 amino acids. The V and J ends lost 4 bases and 2 bases respectively, with 9 bases between them. Germline lookup yields CDR1 ENHRY and CDR2 SYGVKD. The CDR3 DNA reads as TGTGCCATCAGTGGCGGTGATCCCTACGAGCAGTACTTC. Translated: CAISGGDPYEQYF.

This rearrangement joins TRBV7-9 to TRBJ1-6; D not certain. V shed 5 bases and J shed 7 bases, with 12 bases lying between them. CDR3 size: 14 residues. From germline, CDR1 is SEHNR and CDR2 FQNEAQ (reference sequence). In DNA, the CDR3 is TGTGCCAGCAGCCCTGATGCCCAAAATTCACCCCTCCACTTT. Protein: CASSPDAQNSPLHF. Combining the CDR3 with reference TRBV7-9 and TRBJ1-6 gives the whole variable domain DTGVSQNPRHKITKRGQNVTFRCDPISEHNRLYWYRQTLGQGPEFLTYFQNEAQLEKSRLLSDRFSAERPKGSFSTLEIQRTEQGDSAMYLCASSPDAQNSPLHFGNGTRLTVT.

This clone was counted a few times. The CDR3 nucleotides read TGTGCCAGCAGCTTAATAGGGCCCACAGATACGCAGTATTTT. Its protein product is CASSLIGPTDTQYF. This chain uses TRBV11-1 with TRBJ2-3; D ambiguous. Germline CDR1 is SGHAT and CDR2 is FQDESV (reference sequence). V was clipped by 2 bases and J by 2 bases, with 8 bases between them. This CDR3 comprises 14 residues.

The chain combines TRBV29-1 with TRBJ2-3, with D maybe TRBD2 (5 bases). This CDR3 has 13 residues. V lost 5 bases, J lost 3 bases, and 12 bases lay in between. Germline lookup yields CDR1 SQVTM and CDR2 ANQGSEA. CDR3 protein: CSVSAAVTDTQYF. CDR3 sequence (DNA): TGCAGCGTTTCAGCGGCAGTAACAGATACGCAGTATTTT.

This chain connects TRBV7-2 to TRBJ2-2; D remains ambiguous. The length of the CDR3 is 14 residues. CDR1 and CDR2 (germline): SGHTA, FQGNSA. Trimming removed 1 base at V and 1 base at J, with 4 bases between. The CDR3 sequence is CASSLDLNTGELFF. The CDR3 DNA reads as TGTGCCAGCAGCTTAGATCTGAACACCGGGGAGCTGTTTTTT.